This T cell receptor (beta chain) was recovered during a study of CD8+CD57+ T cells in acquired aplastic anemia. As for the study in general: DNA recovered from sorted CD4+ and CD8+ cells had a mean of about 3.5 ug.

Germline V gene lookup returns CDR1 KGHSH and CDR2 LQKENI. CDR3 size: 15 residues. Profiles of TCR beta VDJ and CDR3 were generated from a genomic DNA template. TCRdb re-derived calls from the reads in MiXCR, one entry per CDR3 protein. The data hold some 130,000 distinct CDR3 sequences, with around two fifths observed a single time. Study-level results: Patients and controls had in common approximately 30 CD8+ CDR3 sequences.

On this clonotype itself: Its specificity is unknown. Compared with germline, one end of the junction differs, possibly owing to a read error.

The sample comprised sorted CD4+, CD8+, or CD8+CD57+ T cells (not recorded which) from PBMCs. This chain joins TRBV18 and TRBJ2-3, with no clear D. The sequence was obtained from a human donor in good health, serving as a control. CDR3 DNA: TGTGCCAGCTCACCACTCAGTGGAAACACAGATACGCAGTGTTTT. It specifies CASSPLSGNTDTQCF.